One and the same sample provided the 11 T cell receptor beta chains below, sequenced in a study of blood T cell repertoires in COVID-19. Clones were sequenced by immunoSEQ multiplex PCR, and TCRdb holds only the in-frame ones, with some missing. The repertoire has 310,000 or so clones, 80% to 90% of them found once; the top ten carry roughly 10%. Source material: PBMCs or T cells enriched from blood (not recorded which). Receptor source: a woman between 18 and 29 years old who had recovered from COVID-19.

This chain uses TRBV11-3 with TRBJ2-2; perhaps TRBD1 as D (5 bases). V was trimmed by 5 bases and J by 0 bases, leaving 19 bases between them. The CDR3 sequence is 18 residues long. The germline CDR1 and CDR2 sequences are SGHNT and YENEEA. The CDR3 protein is CASSPQSTVPANTGELFF. The CDR3 nucleotides read TGTGCCAGCAGCCCTCAATCGACAGTCCCCGCGAACACCGGGGAGCTGTTTTTT.

The chain is built from TRBV9 and TRBJ2-3; 9 bases match TRBD2. CDR1 SGDLS and CDR2 YYNGEE come from the germline V gene. The trim removed 5 bases at V and 0 bases at J, leaving 10 bases unmatched. The CDR3 is 17 residues long. In DNA, the CDR3 is TGTGCCAGCAGTCCAGAGGGCGGGAGGGGGAGCACAGATACGCAGTATTTT. Translated, it gives CASSPEGGRGSTDTQYF. Combining the CDR3 with reference TRBV9 and TRBJ2-3 gives the whole variable domain DSGVTQTPKHLITATGQRVTLRCSPRSGDLSVYWYQQSLDQGLQFLIQYYNGEERAKGNILERFSAQQFPDLHSELNLSSLELGDSALYFCASSPEGGRGSTDTQYFGPGTRLTVL.

This sequence joins TRBV5-1 and TRBJ2-7, with D perhaps matching TRBD2 (7 bases). Germline values: CDR1 SGHRS, CDR2 YFSETQ. The CDR3 loop spans 15 amino acids. Trimming removed 4 bases at V and 6 bases at J, with 20 bases between. CDR3 protein: CASSPMRGGTIEQYF. CDR3 nucleotides: TGCGCCAGCAGCCCGATGAGGGGGGGGACGATCGAGCAGTACTTC. Based on the CDR3 plus reference TRBV5-1 and TRBJ2-7, the full variable domain is KAGVTQTPRYLIKTRGQQVTLSCSPISGHRSVSWYQQTPGQGLQFLFEYFSETQRNKGNFPGRFSGRQFSNSRSEMNVSTLELGDSALYLCASSPMRGGTIEQYFGPGTRLTVT.

This sequence joins TRBV6-5 and TRBJ2-7; TRBD1 is a possible D gene (6 bases). With 7 bases removed from V and 0 bases from J, the gap between germline ends came to 16 bases. Germline lookup yields CDR1 MNHEY and CDR2 SVGAGI. CDR3 size: 15 residues. Here the CDR3 reads CASTSDRFPSYEQYF. For the CDR3, the DNA is TGTGCCAGCACTTCAGACAGGTTCCCCTCCTACGAGCAGTACTTC.

J is TRBJ1-2 and V is TRBV27; 7 nucleotides line up with TRBD1. The V gene's germline CDR1 is MNHEY and CDR2 SMNVEV (reference sequence). V shed 4 bases and J 5 bases; nucleotides not matched to a gene: 1. The CDR3 has 12 amino acids. The CDR3 bases are TGTGCCAGCAGTTCACAGGGGTATGGCTACACCTTC. It specifies CASSSQGYGYTF.

This chain joins TRBV29-1 and TRBJ2-1; D is perhaps TRBD1 (8 bases). V was trimmed by 6 bases and J by 7 bases, leaving 13 bases between them. This CDR3 is built from 12 residues. The germline gives CDR1 SQVTM, CDR2 ANQGSEA. The CDR3, as DNA: TGCAGCGTCGGACAGGGAGGGAATGAGCAGTTCTTC. Protein: CSVGQGGNEQFF.

The chain employs TRBV3-1 (or the pseudogene TRBV3-2) and TRBJ2-7; 7 bases are a match to TRBD1. From germline, CDR1 is LGHDT and CDR2 YNNKEL (reference sequence). The CDR3 covers 14 residues. The V and J ends lost 4 bases and 6 bases, in that order; junction bases with no gene match: 9. The CDR3 sequence is CASSPGQSNGEQYF. In DNA, the CDR3 is TGTGCCAGCAGCCCGGGACAGTCGAACGGCGAGCAGTACTTC.

V and J are TRBV6-5 and TRBJ2-1; 8 nucleotides line up with TRBD1. The V and J ends lost 8 bases and 6 bases, in that order; junction bases with no gene match: 12. The CDR3 is made up of 15 amino acids. The germline V gene has CDR1 MNHEY and CDR2 SVGAGI. CDR3 DNA: TGTGCCAGCTCGGCTGGACAGGGAATGACCAATGAGCAGTTCTTC. Residues: CASSAGQGMTNEQFF.

The chain combines TRBV5-6 with TRBJ2-7; 7 nucleotides line up with TRBD1. The germline V gene has CDR1 SGHDT and CDR2 YYEEEE. The CDR3 consists of 19 residues. With V trimmed by 1 base and J by 1 base, 17 bases remained unmatched. CDR3 sequence (DNA): TGTGCCAGCAGCTTGTTATACCGTCTCCGGGACAGTTATTCCTACGAGCAGTACTTC. Translated, it gives CASSLLYRLRDSYSYEQYF.

The chain joins TRBV6-5 to TRBJ1-3, with D unresolved. Germline V gene data show CDR1 as MNHEY and CDR2 as SVGAGI. The CDR3 totals 14 residues. V was shortened by 6 bases and J by 3 bases, with 12 bases between the two germline ends. The CDR3 loop is CASSPPSGGNTIYF. In DNA form, the CDR3 reads TGTGCCAGCAGCCCGCCGTCAGGTGGAAACACCATATATTTT.

The rearrangement joins TRBV6-5 to TRBJ1-6, with TRBD1 matching over 8 bases. This CDR3 contains 14 residues. The germline V gene has CDR1 MNHEY and CDR2 SVGAGI. Trimming removed 5 bases from V and 9 bases from J; junction bases left unmatched: 6. CDR3 sequence: CASSIGQGGSPLHF. The DNA for the CDR3 is TGTGCCAGCAGTATAGGACAGGGAGGTTCACCCCTCCACTTT.